This TCR beta chain was found in a study of OX40 agonist ivuxolimab in advanced cancers. Study-wide results and caveats: With doses of 0.1 to 3.0 mg/kg, CD4+ and CD8+ blood T cells had undergone clonal expansion by week 6.

The timepoints at which blood was sampled were baseline, cycle 4 day 1, and cycle 7 day 1. Germline V lookup: CDR1 SGHTS, CDR2 YDEGEE. Trimming pared 0 bases from V and 1 base from J, leaving 11 bases between. CDR3 length equals 15 residues. Here immunoSEQ multiplex PCR was the method, and the copy in TCRdb shows in-frame clones only, minus some. The data contain 73,000 or so clones, 82% of them seen just once; the ten biggest clones take up 0.4% to 0.5%. As concerns this clone: Its antigen is still unknown.

This specimen was CD4+ or CD8+ T cells sorted from blood, taken in a trial of the OX40 agonist ivuxolimab. The sequence derives from an adult with an advanced solid tumor such as melanoma, head and neck, liver or kidney cancer. This chain links TRBV5-8 with TRBJ2-7; the D gene could be TRBD1 or TRBD2 (5 bases each). CDR3 nucleotides: TGTGCCAGCAGCTTGGGGGGCTTAGCGTCCTACGAGCAGTACTTC. Amino acids: CASSLGGLASYEQYF.